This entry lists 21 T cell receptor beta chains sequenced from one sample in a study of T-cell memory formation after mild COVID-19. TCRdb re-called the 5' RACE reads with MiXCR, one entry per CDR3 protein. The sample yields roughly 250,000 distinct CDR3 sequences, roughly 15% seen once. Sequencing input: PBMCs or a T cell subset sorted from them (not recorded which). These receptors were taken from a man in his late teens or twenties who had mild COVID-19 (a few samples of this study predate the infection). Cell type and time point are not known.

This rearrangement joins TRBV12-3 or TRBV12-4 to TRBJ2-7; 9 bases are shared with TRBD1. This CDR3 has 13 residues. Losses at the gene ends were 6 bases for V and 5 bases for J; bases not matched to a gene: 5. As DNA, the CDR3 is TGTGCCAGCAGAGGACAGGGGCACCACGAGCAGTACTTC. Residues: CASRGQGHHEQYF.

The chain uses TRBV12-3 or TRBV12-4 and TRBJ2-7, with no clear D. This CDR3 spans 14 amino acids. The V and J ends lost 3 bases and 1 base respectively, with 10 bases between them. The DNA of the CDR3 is TGTGCCAGCAGTTTCGAGGACGGGTCCTACGAGCAGTACTTC. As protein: CASSFEDGSYEQYF.

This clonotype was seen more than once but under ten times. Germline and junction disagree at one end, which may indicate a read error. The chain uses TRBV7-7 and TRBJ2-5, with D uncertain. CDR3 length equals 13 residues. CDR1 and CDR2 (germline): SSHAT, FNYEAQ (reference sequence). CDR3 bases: TGTGCTAGCAGCTCGCTAGGAGTGGAGACCCAGTACTTC. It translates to CASSSLGVETQYF.

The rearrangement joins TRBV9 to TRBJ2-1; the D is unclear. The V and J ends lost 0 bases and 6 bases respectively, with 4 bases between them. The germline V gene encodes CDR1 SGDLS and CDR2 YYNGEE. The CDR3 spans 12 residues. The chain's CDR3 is CASSVAGNEQFF. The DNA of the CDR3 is TGTGCCAGCAGCGTAGCTGGCAATGAGCAGTTCTTC.

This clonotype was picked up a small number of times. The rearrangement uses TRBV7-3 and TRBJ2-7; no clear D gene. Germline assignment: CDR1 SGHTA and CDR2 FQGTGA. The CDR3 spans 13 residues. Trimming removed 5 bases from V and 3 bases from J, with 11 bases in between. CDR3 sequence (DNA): TGTGCCAGCAGCGCTCGGACGGTCTACGAGCAGTACTTC. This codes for CASSARTVYEQYF.

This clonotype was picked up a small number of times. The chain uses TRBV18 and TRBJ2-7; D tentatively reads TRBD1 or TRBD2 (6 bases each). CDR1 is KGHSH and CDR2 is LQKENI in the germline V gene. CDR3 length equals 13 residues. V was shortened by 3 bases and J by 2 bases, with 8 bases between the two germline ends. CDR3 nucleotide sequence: TGTGCCAGCTCACCCGGGGGCACCTACGAGCAGTACGTC. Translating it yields CASSPGGTYEQYV.

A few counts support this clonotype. The CDR3, as DNA: TGCAGTGCTAGAGAGCCAGGGACAGGGGGGACTGAAGCTTTCTTT. It yields the protein CSAREPGTGGTEAFF. V usage is TRBV20-1 and J usage is TRBJ1-1; 11 bases line up with TRBD1. Unmatched junction bases numbered 5, after V lost 0 bases and J lost 5 bases. Germline V gives CDR1 DFQATT, CDR2 SNEGSKA (reference sequence). The CDR3 has 15 amino acids.

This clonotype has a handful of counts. CDR3 protein: CASSGIRDRRRETQYF. The CDR3 DNA reads TGCGCCAGCAGCGGTATAAGGGACAGGCGGCGGGAGACCCAGTACTTC. J is TRBJ2-5 and V is TRBV5-1; 8 nucleotides agree with TRBD1. The V gene end was trimmed by 4 bases and the J gene end by 5 bases; junction bases not matched to a gene: 13. CDR1 and CDR2 from the germline V gene are SGHRS and YFSETQ. The length of the CDR3 is 16 residues. The full variable domain, with the rest looked up from reference TRBV5-1 and TRBJ2-5, is KAGVTQTPRYLIKTRGQQVTLSCSPISGHRSVSWYQQTPGQGLQFLFEYFSETQRNKGNFPGRFSGRQFSNSRSEMNVSTLELGDSALYLCASSGIRDRRRETQYFGPGTRLLVL.

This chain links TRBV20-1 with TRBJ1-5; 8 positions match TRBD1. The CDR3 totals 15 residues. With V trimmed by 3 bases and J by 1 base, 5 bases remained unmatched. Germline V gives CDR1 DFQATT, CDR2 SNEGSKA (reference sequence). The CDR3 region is CSASQGAASNQPQHF. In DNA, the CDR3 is TGCAGTGCTAGCCAGGGGGCGGCCAGCAATCAGCCCCAGCATTTT.

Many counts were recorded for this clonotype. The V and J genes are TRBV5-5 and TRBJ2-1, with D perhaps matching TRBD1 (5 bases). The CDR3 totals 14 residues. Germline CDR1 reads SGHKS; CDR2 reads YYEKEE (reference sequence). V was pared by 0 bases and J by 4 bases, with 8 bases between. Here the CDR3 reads CASSLVDSYNEQFF. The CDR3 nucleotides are TGTGCCAGCAGCTTGGTCGACAGTTACAATGAGCAGTTCTTC.

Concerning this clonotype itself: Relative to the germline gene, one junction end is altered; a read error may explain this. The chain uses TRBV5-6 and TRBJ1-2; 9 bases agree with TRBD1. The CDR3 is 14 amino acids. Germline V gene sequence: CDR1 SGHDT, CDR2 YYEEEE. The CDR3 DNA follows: TGTGCCAGCTGCTTATGGACAGGGGTTTATGGCTACACCTTC. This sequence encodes CASCLWTGVYGYTF.

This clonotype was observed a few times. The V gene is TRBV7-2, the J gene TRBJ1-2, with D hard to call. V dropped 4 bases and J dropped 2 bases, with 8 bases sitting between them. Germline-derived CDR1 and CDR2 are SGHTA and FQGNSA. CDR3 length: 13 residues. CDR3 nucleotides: TGTGCCAGCAGCTACGATACGAACTATGGCTACACCTTC. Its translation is CASSYDTNYGYTF.

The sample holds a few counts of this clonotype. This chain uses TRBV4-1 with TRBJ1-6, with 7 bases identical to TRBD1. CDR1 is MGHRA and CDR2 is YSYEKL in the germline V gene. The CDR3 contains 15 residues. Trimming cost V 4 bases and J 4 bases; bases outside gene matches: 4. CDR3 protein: CASSPPGQYNSPLHF. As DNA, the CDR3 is TGCGCCAGCAGCCCTCCGGGACAGTATAATTCACCCCTCCACTTT.

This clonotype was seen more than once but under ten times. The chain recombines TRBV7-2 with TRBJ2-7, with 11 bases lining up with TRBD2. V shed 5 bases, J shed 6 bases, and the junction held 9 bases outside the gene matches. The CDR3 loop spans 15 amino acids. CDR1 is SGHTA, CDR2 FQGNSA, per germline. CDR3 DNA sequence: TGTGCCAGCAGCCGCACCACTGGACTAGCGGGCGAGCAGTACGTC. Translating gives CASSRTTGLAGEQYV.

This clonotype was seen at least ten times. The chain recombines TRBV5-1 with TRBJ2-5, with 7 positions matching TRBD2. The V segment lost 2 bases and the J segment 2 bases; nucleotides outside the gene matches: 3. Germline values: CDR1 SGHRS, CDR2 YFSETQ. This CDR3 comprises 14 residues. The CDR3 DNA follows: TGCGCCAGCAGCTTCCAAGCGGGGCAAGAGACCCAGTACTTC. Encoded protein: CASSFQAGQETQYF.

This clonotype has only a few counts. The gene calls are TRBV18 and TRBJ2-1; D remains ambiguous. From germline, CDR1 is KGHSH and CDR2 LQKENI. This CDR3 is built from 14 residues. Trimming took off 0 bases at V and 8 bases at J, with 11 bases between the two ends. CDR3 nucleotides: TGTGCCAGCTCACCACCGGTGTTACGAGATGAGCAGTTCTTC. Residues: CASSPPVLRDEQFF.

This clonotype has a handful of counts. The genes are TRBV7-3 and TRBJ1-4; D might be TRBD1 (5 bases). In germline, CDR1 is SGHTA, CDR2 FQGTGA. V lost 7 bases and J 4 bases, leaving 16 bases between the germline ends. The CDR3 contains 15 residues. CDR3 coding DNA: TGTGCCAGCAACGCCCCGAGACAGATTAATGAAAAACTGTTTTTT. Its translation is CASNAPRQINEKLFF.

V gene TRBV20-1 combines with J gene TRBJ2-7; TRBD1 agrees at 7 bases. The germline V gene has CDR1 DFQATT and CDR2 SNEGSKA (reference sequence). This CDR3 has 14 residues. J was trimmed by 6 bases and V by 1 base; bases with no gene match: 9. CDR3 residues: CSARVTGVIGEQYV. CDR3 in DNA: TGCAGTGCTAGAGTTACAGGGGTTATCGGCGAGCAGTACGTC.

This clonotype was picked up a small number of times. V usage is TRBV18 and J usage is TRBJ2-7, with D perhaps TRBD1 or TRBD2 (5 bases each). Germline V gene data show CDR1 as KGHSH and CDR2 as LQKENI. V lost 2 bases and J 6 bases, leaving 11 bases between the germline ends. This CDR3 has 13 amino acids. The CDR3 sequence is CASSPMGEREQYF. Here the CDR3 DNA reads TGTGCCAGCTCACCAATGGGGGAGCGCGAGCAGTACTTC.

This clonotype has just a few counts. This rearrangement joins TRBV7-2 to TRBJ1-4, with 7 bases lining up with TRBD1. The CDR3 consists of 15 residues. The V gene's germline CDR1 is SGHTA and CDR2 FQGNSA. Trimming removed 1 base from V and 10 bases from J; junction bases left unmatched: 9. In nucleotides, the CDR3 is TGTGCCAGCAGCTTAGGAGGGACAGAGTCTGGAAAACTGTTTTTT. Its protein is CASSLGGTESGKLFF.

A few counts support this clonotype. The CDR3 coding sequence is TGCGCCAGCAGCCAAGGGGAGGGAGGCGCTGAAGCTTTCTTT. Translation: CASSQGEGGAEAFF. The V gene is TRBV4-3, the J gene TRBJ1-1, with D uncertain. Germline values: CDR1 LGHNA, CDR2 YSLEER. This CDR3 spans 14 amino acids. Trimming shortened V by 1 base and J by 6 bases, and 12 bases separated the two germline ends.